The clone carrying this T cell receptor (beta chain) has a single count. No antigen is known for it. The sample comes from a study of blood T cells in healthy people across ages. General study points: It was the long-lived donors that had more naive CD4+ cells and higher diversity than aged donors. The donors' CMV status was not determined, possibly confounding changes in expanded clonotypes.

Trimming at V came to 0 bases and at J to 7 bases, leaving 9 bases not matched to a gene. CDR1 and CDR2 (germline): LGHDT, YNNKEL (reference sequence). The CDR3 has 19 amino acids. Then a second PCR, running roughly 7 to 11 cycles, was carried out with a sample-barcoded 5' primer and a J-beta primer mix. TCRdb re-called the 5' RACE reads with MiXCR, one entry per CDR3 protein. The repertoire holds roughly 800,000 distinct CDR3 sequences, with about 55% as singletons. The sequence derives from a man older than 75 in good health. The sequenced sample consisted of blood. The chain uses TRBV3-1 and TRBJ2-1, with 16 bases fitting TRBD2. DNA of the CDR3: TGTGCCAGCAGCCAAGAGTCCTCGGGACTAGCGGGGGGGGTTAATGAGCAGTTCTTC. It encodes CASSQESSGLAGGVNEQFF.